These 28 T cell receptor beta chains were all obtained from the same sample, sequenced in a study of immune heterogeneity within non-small cell lung tumors. TCRs were amplified from 450 to 700 ng gDNA of bulk tumor per sample. Every primary tumor yielded several biopsies, spaced far apart, that were taken during surgery. Enrolled individuals presented with untreated, newly diagnosed non-small cell lung cancer and received curative surgery. It was a multiplex PCR that amplified TCR beta CDR3, with 32 V and 13 J primers. TCRdb itself ran the multiplex PCR reads through MiXCR, one entry per CDR3 protein. Here the sample spans about 5,000 distinct CDR3 sequences, around 23% being singletons. The sequencing input was lung tumor tissue. These receptors originate from a man aged 55 to 70 with non-small cell lung cancer.

This clonotype was found once. A much larger clone lies a single base off, so this may be a read error. The chain has TRBV7-2 and TRBJ1-1, with 9 bases matching TRBD1. V was clipped by 7 bases and J by 0 bases; unmatched bases: 9. Germline loops: CDR1 SGHTA, CDR2 FQGNSA. The CDR3 extends over 16 amino acids. The CDR3 DNA sequence: TGTGCCAGCATCGTTGACAGGGGGAGACTGAACACTGAAGCTTTCTTT. As protein: CASIVDRGRLNTEAFF.

Concerning this clonotype: This may be a read error, as it is one base from a much larger clone. Without the conserved terminal phenylalanine or tryptophan, this CDR3 likely stems from a read error. V gene TRBV7-9 combines with J gene TRBJ2-7, with 8 bases matching TRBD2. There are 16 residues in the CDR3. Germline V gene sequence: CDR1 SEHNR, CDR2 FQNEAQ (reference sequence). Germline trimming cut 4 bases from V and 0 bases from J; bases unmatched to any gene: 8. The CDR3 region is CASSSYSGTTSYEQYL. In DNA form, the CDR3 reads TGTGCCAGCAGCTCCTATAGCGGGACAACCTCCTACGAGCAGTACTTA.

By share, this clonotype counts as medium-sized. The genes are TRBV7-3 and TRBJ2-1; TRBD2 is a possible D gene (5 bases). This CDR3 is 14 amino acids long. CDR1 and CDR2 (germline): SGHTA, FQGTGA. V was trimmed by 2 bases and J by 2 bases, leaving 7 bases between them. CDR3 amino acids: CASSLLATYNEQFF. In DNA, the CDR3 is TGTGCCAGCAGCTTATTAGCGACCTACAATGAGCAGTTCTTC.

By sample fraction, this clonotype is medium-sized (0.01 to 0.1%). The genes are TRBV12-3 or TRBV12-4 and TRBJ1-2; weak D call: TRBD1 (6 bases). The germline V and J ends were trimmed by 6 bases and 4 bases, with 18 bases remaining between them. The CDR3 has 15 residues. In nucleotides, the CDR3 is TGTGCCAGCAGACCAAGAGGACAGTCCCTCTATGGCTACACCTTC. Translation gives CASRPRGQSLYGYTF.

This clonotype has a count of ten or more. This chain joins TRBV9 and TRBJ2-2; 8 nucleotides match TRBD2. The J segment lost 6 bases and the V segment lost 3 bases, leaving 7 bases of the junction unmatched. Per the germline V gene, CDR1 is SGDLS and CDR2 is YYNGEE. The CDR3 length is 15 residues. In DNA, the CDR3 is TGTGCCAGCAGCGCCATCCCGGGACTAGCCGGGGAGCTGTTTTTT. Translating gives CASSAIPGLAGELFF.

Relative to its sample, this clonotype is medium-sized. V is TRBV28 and J is TRBJ2-7; 12 bases are a match to TRBD2. Unmatched junction bases numbered 10, after V lost 4 bases and J lost 3 bases. The length of the CDR3 is 17 residues. Germline V gives CDR1 MDHEN, CDR2 SYDVKM. CDR3 in amino acids: CASSSGLLAGGYYEQYF. The CDR3 region has the DNA TGTGCCAGCAGTTCCGGGTTGCTAGCGGGAGGGTACTACGAGCAGTACTTC.

In its sample, this clonotype ranks as medium-sized. The chain combines TRBV2 with TRBJ2-1; TRBD1 matches 10 bases. V dropped 1 base and J dropped 4; count of bases not matched to a gene: 4. Per the germline V gene, CDR1 is SNHLY and CDR2 is FYNNEI. This CDR3 is built from 16 residues. The chain's CDR3 is CASSEGPGQGYNEQFF. The CDR3 DNA sequence: TGTGCCAGCAGTGAAGGCCCGGGACAGGGGTACAATGAGCAGTTCTTC.

By sample share, this clonotype is medium-sized. This sequence joins TRBV9 and TRBJ1-2, with 8 bases matching TRBD1. This CDR3 has 15 amino acids. Germline V gives CDR1 SGDLS, CDR2 YYNGEE. Trimming at V came to 2 bases and at J to 4 bases, leaving 7 bases not matched to a gene. CDR3 coding DNA: TGTGCCAGCAGCGTCTCCAGGGGGCGAGGCTATGGCTACACCTTC. This codes for CASSVSRGRGYGYTF.

This clonotype is judged medium-sized. This chain links TRBV6-1 with TRBJ2-3, with no clear D. Trimming shortened V by 10 bases and J by 2 bases, and 13 bases separated the two germline ends. CDR1 is MNHNS, CDR2 SASEGT, per germline. The CDR3 runs to 13 residues. The CDR3 sequence: CATYRVSTDTQYF. CDR3 nucleotides: TGTGCCACCTATAGGGTCTCCACAGATACGCAGTATTTT.

This clonotype has just one count. The rearrangement joins TRBV7-2 to TRBJ2-3, with D hard to call. CDR3 length: 14 amino acids. With 7 bases removed from V and 0 bases from J, the gap between germline ends came to 11 bases. Germline loops: CDR1 SGHTA, CDR2 FQGNSA. The CDR3 DNA follows: TGTGCCAGCACGCTCGCGGCTAGCACAGATACGCAGTATTTT. Its translation: CASTLAASTDTQYF.

Sample share makes this clonotype medium-sized. This chain uses TRBV29-1 with TRBJ2-1; D is ambiguous. Trimming removed 3 bases at V and 4 bases at J, with 4 bases between. Germline CDR1 SQVTM, CDR2 ANQGSEA. CDR3 size: 11 residues. The CDR3 is CSVDRYNEQFF. The DNA of the CDR3 is TGCAGCGTTGATCGGTACAATGAGCAGTTCTTC.

By sample fraction, this clonotype is medium-sized. CDR3 loop: CASSASLGGFNEQFF. The CDR3 bases are TGTGCCAGCAGCGCCAGTTTGGGGGGCTTCAATGAGCAGTTCTTC. The chain links TRBV9 to TRBJ2-1, with D tentatively TRBD1 or TRBD2 (6 bases each). The germline V gene has CDR1 SGDLS and CDR2 YYNGEE. V was shortened by 3 bases and J by 6 bases, with 16 bases between the two germline ends. CDR3 size: 15 residues.

This clonotype has at least ten counts. This chain links TRBV9 with TRBJ2-1; 11 nucleotides line up with TRBD2. The CDR3 loop spans 17 amino acids. Germline CDR1 is SGDLS and CDR2 is YYNGEE. With V trimmed by 2 bases and J by 9 bases, 13 bases remained unmatched. The CDR3 spells CASSVGLAGTSGVEQFF. CDR3 coding DNA: TGTGCCAGCAGCGTCGGACTAGCGGGTACCTCCGGCGTTGAGCAGTTCTTC.

This clonotype qualifies as medium-sized. The chain combines TRBV24-1 with TRBJ2-7; D call uncertain. The V gene's germline CDR1 is KGHDR and CDR2 SFDVKD. This CDR3 is built from 11 residues. Trimming left V 4 bases short and J 8 bases short, with 8 bases between. Here the CDR3 DNA reads TGTGCCACCAGTGAGTCGGGTAAGCAGTACTTC. This gives the protein CATSESGKQYF.

By its share, this clonotype is medium-sized. This rearrangement joins TRBV20-1 to TRBJ2-3; D perhaps matches TRBD2 (6 bases). CDR3 size: 16 residues. Germline assignment: CDR1 DFQATT and CDR2 SNEGSKA (reference sequence). V was cut by 3 bases and J by 2 bases, with 18 bases left in between. CDR3 sequence (DNA): TGCAGTGCTAGCACTCCTGACGGGAGTATCACAGATACGCAGTATTTT. It yields the protein CSASTPDGSITDTQYF.

By share of the sample, this clonotype is medium-sized (0.01 to 0.1%). The chain links TRBV2 to TRBJ1-1; 8 bases fit TRBD1. Trimming cost V 4 bases and J 1 base; bases outside gene matches: 2. Germline loops: CDR1 SNHLY, CDR2 FYNNEI. This CDR3 is built from 14 residues. CDR3 loop: CASSAQGENTEAFF. CDR3 nucleotide sequence: TGTGCCAGCAGTGCACAGGGGGAGAACACTGAAGCTTTCTTT.

Turning to this clonotype: Being one base from a much bigger clone, this may be a read error. The V gene is TRBV5-6, the J gene TRBJ1-2, with 7 bases fitting TRBD1. Per the germline V gene, CDR1 is SGHDT and CDR2 is YYEEEE. The CDR3 has 13 amino acids. The CDR3 loop reads CSSSLEGAGGYTF. CDR3 coding DNA: TGTTCCAGCAGCCTGGAGGGGGCTGGTGGCTACACCTTC.

As concerns this clonotype: A much larger clone is a single base away; this may be a read error. The V and J genes are TRBV12-3 or TRBV12-4 and TRBJ2-1, with no clear D. This CDR3 has 12 residues. Trimming left V 6 bases short and J 7 bases short, with 10 bases between. The CDR3 here is CASRLMVNEQFF. The CDR3 nucleotides read TGTGCCAGCAGACTAATGGTGAATGAGCAGTTCTTC.

This clonotype was seen a single time. Compared with germline, one end of the junction differs, possibly owing to a read error. V is TRBV7-6 and J is TRBJ2-1; D might be TRBD2 (7 bases). In germline, CDR1 is SGHVS, CDR2 FNYEAQ. This CDR3 is 16 amino acids long. CDR3 sequence (DNA): TGTGCCAGCAGCTTAGGTGCGGGGGCGCGTTGCAATGAGCATTTCTTC. This sequence encodes CASSLGAGARCNEHFF.

A word on this clonotype: Since a much larger clone is just one base distant, this may be a read error. The chain recombines TRBV15 with TRBJ1-4; 8 nucleotides agree with TRBD1. The length of the CDR3 is 15 residues. Germline V gene sequence: CDR1 LNHNV, CDR2 YYDKDF (reference sequence). The CDR3 bases are TGTGCCACCAGCGGAGATGTAACAGGGGGGGAAAAACTGTTTTTT. It specifies CATSGDVTGGEKLFF.

In this sample, this clonotype is medium-sized. The chain uses TRBV19 and TRBJ1-5; weak D call: TRBD1 (6 bases). This CDR3 region has 16 residues. Germline loops: CDR1 LNHDA, CDR2 SQIVND (reference sequence). Trimming took 1 base from V and 2 from J, leaving 12 bases between them. The CDR3 region is CASSIVLGGGNQPQHF. Here the CDR3 DNA reads TGTGCCAGTAGTATAGTTTTAGGGGGAGGCAATCAGCCCCAGCATTTT.

This clonotype is deemed medium-sized. J is TRBJ2-7 and V is TRBV11-2; either TRBD1 or TRBD2 may fit D (5 bases each). Deletions cut 3 bases from V and 2 bases from J, with 11 bases between. Germline-derived CDR1 and CDR2 are SGHAT and FQNNGV. The CDR3 has 14 amino acids. The CDR3 region has the DNA TGTGCCAGCAGCTTGGCCGGGGCCGCCTACGAGCAGTACTTC. As protein: CASSLAGAAYEQYF.

This clonotype occurred many times. The V and J genes are TRBV3-1 and TRBJ1-5; 8 bases line up with TRBD1. Germline CDR1 reads LGHDT; CDR2 reads YNNKEL (reference sequence). This CDR3 is built from 15 residues. Trimming removed 5 bases from V and 3 bases from J; junction bases left unmatched: 6. CDR3 amino acids: CASSRGTGYNQPQHF. The CDR3 nucleotides are TGTGCCAGCAGCAGAGGGACAGGCTACAATCAGCCCCAGCATTTT.

By its share, this clonotype is medium-sized. The CDR3 DNA reads as TGTGCCAGCAGCCCTGTAGCGCAGAAAGGCACAGATACGCAGTATTTT. Encoded protein: CASSPVAQKGTDTQYF. The V call is TRBV5-6, the J call TRBJ2-3; a possible D gene is TRBD2 (5 bases). CDR1 is SGHDT, CDR2 YYEEEE, per germline. This CDR3 contains 16 residues. The V gene lost 4 bases and the J gene lost 1 base, with 16 bases spanning the gap. Full variable domain (outside the CDR3, taken from reference TRBV5-6 and TRBJ2-3): DAGVTQSPTHLIKTRGQQVTLRCSPKSGHDTVSWYQQALGQGPQFIFQYYEEEERQRGNFPDRFSGHQFPNYSSELNVNALLLGDSALYLCASSPVAQKGTDTQYFGPGTRLTVL.

This clonotype is medium-sized (0.01 to 0.1%) by share. In DNA, the CDR3 is TGTGCCAGCAGTTACTTGGGGGCATCTGGAAACACCATATATTTT. Protein sequence: CASSYLGASGNTIYF. The rearrangement links TRBV6-5 to TRBJ1-3; D is possibly TRBD1 (6 bases). Germline lookup yields CDR1 MNHEY and CDR2 SVGAGI. Trimming cost V 1 base and J 1 base, with 8 bases left between them. The CDR3 totals 15 residues.

The sample holds many counts of this clonotype. J is TRBJ2-1 and V is TRBV7-9; D may be TRBD1 (5 bases). Germline loops: CDR1 SEHNR, CDR2 FQNEAQ (reference sequence). The CDR3 runs to 15 residues. V gave up 5 bases and J gave up 8 bases, with 19 bases separating them. DNA for the CDR3: TGTGCCAGCAGCCGGGCTGACCCAAGGGGCGATGAGCAGTTCTTC. This sequence encodes CASSRADPRGDEQFF.

The rearrangement joins TRBV10-3 to TRBJ2-1; perhaps D is TRBD1 or TRBD2 (5 bases each). The CDR3 spans 13 residues. Trimming removed 6 bases at V and 8 bases at J, with 14 bases between. Germline V gene lookup returns CDR1 ENHRY and CDR2 SYGVKD. CDR3 region: CAISERGRDEQFF. Written as DNA, the CDR3 is TGTGCCATCAGCGAGAGGGGTCGGGATGAGCAGTTCTTC.

Details on this clonotype: Being one base from a much bigger clone, this may be a read error. The chain couples TRBV7-9 to TRBJ1-4; D unclear. This CDR3 is 16 amino acids long. The germline CDR1 and CDR2 sequences are SEHNR and FQNEAQ (reference sequence). The V gene lost 2 bases and the J gene lost 8 bases, with 18 bases spanning the gap. The CDR3 loop reads CASSLSPLARREKLFF. The CDR3 DNA sequence: TGTGCCAGCAGCTTATCCCCTTTGGCGCGTCGCGAAAAACTGTTTTTT.